Described below is a single TCR beta chain sequence and its context. This entry comes from a study of blood T cell repertoires in COVID-19. Original processing methods: Estimated nucleated cell counts came from reference gene primer amplification. Only in-frame clones appear in the TCRdb table, and some are missing; sequencing was by immunoSEQ multiplex PCR. That table furnishes V, J and clone size, whereas the DNA furnished D and trimming. The table records fewer than 200,000 clones, 87% of them present only once. Sequencing was carried out using peripheral blood. This sequence was found in a woman aged 70-85 years with COVID-19, enrolled during active disease.

CDR3 amino acids: CASSEYGENNQPQHF. The CDR3 nucleotides read TGTGCCAGCAGTGAATACGGGGAAAACAATCAGCCCCAGCATTTT. The chain carries TRBV6-1 and TRBJ1-5; D unclear. CDR3 length equals 15 residues. Germline lookup yields CDR1 MNHNS and CDR2 SASEGT. The germline V and J ends were trimmed by 2 bases and 3 bases, with 11 bases remaining between them.